One and the same sample provided the 24 T cell receptor beta chains below, sequenced in a study of cytomegalovirus exposure and HLA in healthy donors. 60 Vbeta and 13 Jbeta primers were used in PCR. TCRdb's table, derived via immunoSEQ multiplex PCR, lists solely in-frame clones and lacks some. This sample carries about 110,000 clones, approximately 76% of them seen once, and the ten largest clones take about 7.7%. The sequenced sample consisted of PBMCs. Source of these receptors: a woman between 45 and 65 years old in good health and CMV-seropositive.

J is TRBJ1-1 and V is TRBV5-5; D is undetermined. Trimming cost V 3 bases and J 0 bases, with 6 bases left between them. This CDR3 contains 13 residues. Germline CDR1 and CDR2: SGHKS and YYEKEE (reference sequence). The CDR3 spells CASSSPVNTEAFF. The CDR3 coding sequence is TGTGCCAGCAGCTCACCGGTGAACACTGAAGCTTTCTTT.

The chain carries TRBV6-5 and TRBJ2-1; maybe TRBD2 (7 bases). The germline V gene has CDR1 MNHEY and CDR2 SVGAGI. The CDR3 totals 11 residues. V was shortened by 8 bases and J by 7 bases, with 9 bases between the two germline ends. For the CDR3, the DNA is TGTGCCAGCGGGAGGGGGAATGAGCAGTTCTTC. Protein: CASGRGNEQFF.

There are a few counts of this clone. V and J are TRBV19 and TRBJ2-7; the match to TRBD1 covers 8 bases. Trimming at V came to 3 bases and at J to 3 bases, leaving 4 bases not matched to a gene. This CDR3 comprises 14 residues. CDR1 and CDR2 from the germline V gene are LNHDA and SQIVND (reference sequence). CDR3 in amino acids: CASSIPGQGYEQYF. CDR3 nucleotides: TGTGCCAGTAGTATTCCCGGACAGGGCTACGAGCAGTACTTC.

V and J are TRBV5-4 and TRBJ2-3, with D possibly matching TRBD1 (6 bases). There are 14 residues in the CDR3. Germline V gives CDR1 SGHNT, CDR2 YYREEE (reference sequence). The V gene lost 1 base and the J gene lost 6 bases, with 12 bases spanning the gap. The DNA of the CDR3 is TGTGCCAGCAGCTTGTTCCAGGGGATGGATACGCAGTATTTT. As protein: CASSLFQGMDTQYF.

This clone was picked up one time. The chain recombines TRBV28 with TRBJ2-5; possible D gene TRBD2, 7 bases. The ends were cut back, 6 bases at V and 5 bases at J, with 28 bases in the middle. The germline V gene encodes CDR1 MDHEN and CDR2 SYDVKM. This CDR3 has 18 residues. The chain's CDR3 is CASSHRVASGGVRETQYF. CDR3 in DNA: TGTGCCAGCAGCCACAGGGTCGCTAGCGGAGGCGTACGGGAGACCCAGTACTTC.

This chain joins TRBV5-6 and TRBJ1-4, with no clear D. Germline V lookup: CDR1 SGHDT, CDR2 YYEEEE. Trimming removed 2 bases at V and 7 bases at J, with 12 bases between. The CDR3 length is 14 residues. CDR3 loop: CASSLGLEGEKLFF. The CDR3 nucleotides read TGTGCCAGCAGCTTAGGGCTGGAGGGTGAAAAACTGTTTTTT. The variable domain in full, completed from reference TRBV5-6 and TRBJ1-4, reads DAGVTQSPTHLIKTRGQQVTLRCSPKSGHDTVSWYQQALGQGPQFIFQYYEEEERQRGNFPDRFSGHQFPNYSSELNVNALLLGDSALYLCASSLGLEGEKLFFGSGTQLSVL.

This chain joins TRBV14 and TRBJ2-1; 14 bases agree with TRBD2. V gave up 0 bases and J gave up 8 bases; unmatched junction bases: 3. The CDR3 loop spans 16 amino acids. Germline-derived CDR1 and CDR2 are SGHDN and FVKESK. The CDR3 nucleotides are TGTGCCAGCAGCCAAGACGTGACTAGCGGGAGGGATGAGCAGTTCTTC. Translating it yields CASSQDVTSGRDEQFF.

The chain combines TRBV7-9 with TRBJ1-2, with 9 bases fitting TRBD1. The CDR3 spans 14 residues. The J segment lost 6 bases and the V segment lost 4 bases, leaving 6 bases of the junction unmatched. Germline assignment: CDR1 SEHNR and CDR2 FQNEAQ (reference sequence). The CDR3 DNA reads TGTGCCAGCAGCTCCGGACAGGGGTTAAATGGCTACACCTTC. Translation gives CASSSGQGLNGYTF.

The sample holds one count of this clone. The chain joins TRBV2 to TRBJ2-5; 12 bases fit TRBD2. Germline V gives CDR1 SNHLY, CDR2 FYNNEI. The CDR3 spans 17 residues. V lost 1 base, J lost 4 bases, and 7 bases stayed unmatched. In nucleotides, the CDR3 is TGTGCCAGCAGTGAAGTCGGGCTAGCGGGGGGGCGAGAGACCCAGTACTTC. Translating gives CASSEVGLAGGRETQYF.

The genes are TRBV5-5 and TRBJ2-7; 14 bases are shared with TRBD2. CDR3 length: 15 amino acids. Germline loops: CDR1 SGHKS, CDR2 YYEKEE (reference sequence). J was trimmed by 4 bases and V by 3 bases; bases with no gene match: 3. The CDR3 spells CASSSGLAGGYEQYF. CDR3 DNA: TGTGCCAGCAGCTCCGGACTAGCGGGGGGATACGAGCAGTACTTC.

The chain employs TRBV5-5 and TRBJ2-7; D is ambiguous. CDR1 is SGHKS and CDR2 is YYEKEE in the germline V gene (reference sequence). The CDR3 is 12 residues long. Trimming stripped 4 bases from V and 5 bases from J, with 10 bases between. This chain's CDR3 is CASSPLADEQYF. CDR3 nucleotides: TGTGCCAGCAGCCCCCTGGCTGACGAGCAGTACTTC.

A single count supports this clone. V gene TRBV19 combines with J gene TRBJ1-1; D ambiguous. The CDR3 totals 13 residues. Germline V gives CDR1 LNHDA, CDR2 SQIVND (reference sequence). V lost 8 bases and J 4 bases, leaving 14 bases between the germline ends. In DNA form, the CDR3 reads TGTGCCAGTGGGCAGGTGGTTGGCACTGAAGCTTTCTTT. Translating gives CASGQVVGTEAFF.

V gene TRBV7-2 combines with J gene TRBJ2-6; D ambiguous. CDR3 length: 15 residues. Deletions cut 3 bases from V and 1 base from J, with 7 bases between. Germline loops: CDR1 SGHTA, CDR2 FQGNSA. The CDR3 is CASSFRLSGANVLTF. The CDR3 DNA reads TGTGCCAGCAGCTTCCGGTTATCTGGGGCCAACGTCCTGACTTTC.

The chain employs TRBV7-2 and TRBJ2-2; maybe TRBD2 (6 bases). The CDR3 contains 17 residues. The germline V and J ends were trimmed by 3 bases and 1 base, with 15 bases remaining between them. Germline loops: CDR1 SGHTA, CDR2 FQGNSA. DNA for the CDR3: TGTGCCAGCAGCTTTAGCGGCGGGGCACGGAACACCGGGGAGCTGTTTTTT. This sequence encodes CASSFSGGARNTGELFF.

The chain has TRBV7-2 and TRBJ2-1, with D perhaps matching TRBD1 (6 bases). CDR1 and CDR2 (germline): SGHTA, FQGNSA. The CDR3 spans 18 residues. Trimming pared 1 base from V and 3 bases from J, leaving 19 bases between. The CDR3 DNA reads as TGTGCCAGCAGCTTAGAGGTCCTGACGGACAGTTACTACAATGAGCAGTTCTTC. This encodes CASSLEVLTDSYYNEQFF.

This sequence joins TRBV5-1 and TRBJ2-2; perhaps TRBD1 as D (5 bases). V gave up 0 bases and J gave up 4 bases, with 7 bases separating them. In germline, CDR1 is SGHRS, CDR2 YFSETQ. CDR3 length: 14 residues. CDR3 loop: CASSLGDSTGELFF. The CDR3 coding sequence is TGCGCCAGCAGCTTGGGTGACAGCACCGGGGAGCTGTTTTTT.

The chain employs TRBV9 and TRBJ2-2; 12 nucleotides agree with TRBD2. Per the germline V gene, CDR1 is SGDLS and CDR2 is YYNGEE. J was trimmed by 6 bases and V by 6 bases; bases with no gene match: 6. The CDR3 sequence is 15 residues long. For the CDR3, the DNA is TGTGCCAGCAAAAGACTAGCGGGAGAGGCCGGGGAGCTGTTTTTT. Amino acid sequence: CASKRLAGEAGELFF. Full variable domain (rest looked up from reference TRBV9 and TRBJ2-2): DSGVTQTPKHLITATGQRVTLRCSPRSGDLSVYWYQQSLDQGLQFLIQYYNGEERAKGNILERFSAQQFPDLHSELNLSSLELGDSALYFCASKRLAGEAGELFFGEGSRLTVL.

The CDR3 here is CASTTGLNSGANVLTF. The CDR3 DNA reads TGTGCCAGTACCACCGGACTTAACTCTGGGGCCAACGTCCTGACTTTC. The chain combines TRBV19 with TRBJ2-6; weak D call: TRBD2 (5 bases). The CDR3 sequence is 16 residues long. Looked up from germline, CDR1 is LNHDA and CDR2 is SQIVND (reference sequence). V lost 7 bases and J lost 0, with 13 bases in between.

The gene calls are TRBV7-9 and TRBJ1-2, with D uncertain. CDR3 length: 12 residues. Trimming shortened V by 3 bases and J by 2 bases, and 4 bases separated the two germline ends. Germline CDR1 reads SEHNR; CDR2 reads FQNEAQ (reference sequence). The CDR3 DNA reads TGTGCCAGCAGCTTCACAAACTATGGCTACACCTTC. This codes for CASSFTNYGYTF.

The chain carries TRBV9 and TRBJ2-7; TRBD2 matches 10 bases. The V gene end was trimmed by 0 bases and the J gene end by 5 bases; junction bases not matched to a gene: 5. Germline-derived CDR1 and CDR2 are SGDLS and YYNGEE. This CDR3 has 15 amino acids. The CDR3 DNA sequence: TGTGCCAGCAGCGTAGGGAGCGGGGGGGCCCACGAGCAGTACTTC. It translates to CASSVGSGGAHEQYF.

The chain recombines TRBV2 with TRBJ2-7; TRBD1 might be the D (6 bases). V gave up 4 bases and J gave up 1 base, with 11 bases separating them. Germline loops: CDR1 SNHLY, CDR2 FYNNEI. This CDR3 contains 14 residues. CDR3 in DNA: TGTGCCAGCAGTGTCGACGGACAGTCCTACGAGCAGTACTTC. Protein sequence: CASSVDGQSYEQYF.

The chain joins TRBV19 to TRBJ2-3; 8 bases are shared with TRBD1. This CDR3 has 15 residues. The V gene's germline CDR1 is LNHDA and CDR2 SQIVND (reference sequence). Losses at the gene ends were 3 bases for V and 5 bases for J; bases not matched to a gene: 7. CDR3 sequence reads: CASSILTGERDTQYF. CDR3 DNA sequence: TGTGCCAGTAGTATTCTGACAGGGGAACGAGATACGCAGTATTTT.

This clone showed up just a few times. The V and J genes are TRBV4-1 and TRBJ1-1; perhaps TRBD1 as D (6 bases). Trimming left V 0 bases short and J 0 bases short, with 11 bases between. The CDR3 loop spans 16 amino acids. CDR1 is MGHRA, CDR2 YSYEKL, per germline. For the CDR3, the DNA is TGCGCCAGCAGCCAAGATATTGACAGGCTGAACACTGAAGCTTTCTTT. Residues: CASSQDIDRLNTEAFF.

The chain has TRBV27 and TRBJ2-1; TRBD2 might be the D (7 bases). CDR3 length equals 15 residues. CDR1 MNHEY and CDR2 SMNVEV come from the germline V gene (reference sequence). V lost 0 bases, J lost 9 bases, and 15 bases lay in between. This CDR3 is CASSLSWGGAVEQFF. In nucleotides, the CDR3 is TGTGCCAGCAGTTTATCGTGGGGGGGGGCGGTTGAGCAGTTCTTC.